This T cell receptor (beta chain) derives from a study of blood T cell repertoires in COVID-19. Study summary: Donors in the United States, Italy and Spain gave samples during acute or convalescent COVID-19. Sources were T cells, B-cell-depleted T cells, or PBMCs; the material itself was cDNA or gDNA.

Those enrolled in Seattle joined during active infection and were followed longitudinally afterward. Profiling relied on immunoSEQ multiplex PCR, and the TCRdb table lists in-frame clones only, not all of them. The sample holds some 300,000 clones; roughly 89% are singletons and the top ten take under 1.1%. Losses at the gene ends were 4 bases for V and 4 bases for J; bases not matched to a gene: 4. The germline CDR1 and CDR2 sequences are LNHDA and SQIVND (reference sequence). The CDR3 sequence is 15 residues long. The TCR was taken from a middle-aged woman with COVID-19, enrolled during active disease. Sequenced input: peripheral blood. This chain links TRBV19 with TRBJ2-3, with 11 bases that match TRBD2. CDR3 region: CASSKLAGASDTQYF. The CDR3 DNA reads TGTGCCAGTAGTAAACTAGCGGGAGCTTCAGATACGCAGTATTTT. The whole variable domain, filled in from reference TRBV19 and TRBJ2-3, reads DGGITQSPKYLFRKEGQNVTLSCEQNLNHDAMYWYRQDPGQGLRLIYYSQIVNDFQKGDIAEGYSVSREKKESFPLTVTSAQKNPTAFYLCASSKLAGASDTQYFGPGTRLTVL.